A single sample is the source of the 27 T cell receptor beta chains below, sequenced in a study of T cell responses to AZD1222 COVID-19 vaccine (dated by TCRdb to the early 2020s). The time point label here, explained by the study, means: about 28 days (+/-7) after the second vaccine dose. The treatment or condition label, read with the paper, signifies: meningococcal conjugate vaccine given as trial control. The library came from the immunoSEQ multiplex PCR assay. This immuneACCESS table, as held by TCRdb, lists in-frame sequences with V and J called but not all clones. Of the missing ones, under half trace to an unresolved V gene in checked studies; the others have no known cause. The sample data list 180,000 or so clones, and approximately 95% of these were observed just once. In total, the top ten clones hold about 1% of the sample. The sequenced sample was peripheral blood, obtained 28 days after the second dose of the MenACWY control vaccine. Receptors originate from an adult who received the MenACWY meningococcal vaccine as a control.

This rearrangement joins TRBV6-2 or TRBV6-3 to TRBJ1-1; a weak D match, TRBD1 (5 bases). Looked up from germline, CDR1 is MNHEY and CDR2 is SVGEGT. The CDR3 consists of 14 residues. V lost 2 bases and J lost 6, with 13 bases in between. CDR3 sequence: CASSYPGGVPEAFF. CDR3 DNA: TGTGCCAGCAGTTACCCGGGAGGGGTCCCTGAAGCTTTCTTT.

The chain employs TRBV6-1 and TRBJ1-5, with D uncertain. Germline assignment: CDR1 MNHNS and CDR2 SASEGT. This CDR3 spans 16 amino acids. Deletions cut 0 bases from V and 7 bases from J, with 16 bases between. Here the CDR3 reads CASSEAGWGVGQPQHF. The CDR3 DNA reads as TGTGCCAGCAGTGAAGCCGGTTGGGGAGTTGGGCAGCCCCAGCATTTT.

This chain connects TRBV13 to TRBJ2-7; either TRBD1 or TRBD2 may fit D (6 bases each). CDR3 length: 14 amino acids. The V and J ends lost 3 bases and 1 base respectively, with 10 bases between them. Germline CDR1 and CDR2: PRHDT and FYEKMQ (reference sequence). The CDR3 spells CASSFKGGSYEQYF. Here the CDR3 DNA reads TGTGCCAGCAGCTTTAAGGGGGGTTCCTACGAGCAGTACTTC.

This clone was picked up one time. The V gene is TRBV15, the J gene TRBJ1-2; 8 bases line up with TRBD1. The CDR3 is made up of 15 amino acids. The germline V gene has CDR1 LNHNV and CDR2 YYDKDF (reference sequence). The trim removed 5 bases at V and 3 bases at J, leaving 8 bases unmatched. The CDR3 protein is CATSETGGGDYGYTF. CDR3 sequence (DNA): TGTGCCACCAGCGAAACAGGGGGTGGAGACTATGGCTACACCTTC.

V usage is TRBV7-6 and J usage is TRBJ1-3; 7 positions agree with TRBD1. Trimming removed 1 base from V and 2 bases from J; junction bases left unmatched: 8. Per the germline V gene, CDR1 is SGHVS and CDR2 is FNYEAQ. This CDR3 spans 17 amino acids. This CDR3 is CASSLGPGGATGNTIYF. CDR3 DNA: TGTGCCAGCAGCTTAGGGCCAGGGGGAGCCACTGGAAACACCATATATTTT.

The rearrangement uses TRBV7-9 and TRBJ1-2; tentative D call: TRBD1 (5 bases). Germline CDR1 is SEHNR and CDR2 is FQNEAQ (reference sequence). V lost 3 bases, J lost 6 bases, and 14 bases lay in between. CDR3 length equals 14 residues. CDR3 in DNA: TGTGCCAGCAGCTTTTACTCCAGGGAGGATGGCTACACCTTC. This codes for CASSFYSREDGYTF.

The chain combines TRBV7-2 with TRBJ2-3; D gene ambiguous. The germline gives CDR1 SGHTA, CDR2 FQGNSA. The CDR3 is 13 amino acids. Deletions cut 1 base from V and 6 bases from J, with 8 bases between. CDR3 residues: CASSLVRYDTQYF. The CDR3, as DNA: TGTGCCAGCAGCTTAGTTAGGTACGATACGCAGTATTTT.

The chain couples TRBV28 to TRBJ1-2; 8 positions match TRBD1. The CDR3 spans 15 residues. Germline V gene lookup returns CDR1 MDHEN and CDR2 SYDVKM. J lost 4 bases, V lost 5 bases, and 9 bases had no gene match. CDR3 region: CASSEGGTGSYGYTF. The CDR3 nucleotides are TGTGCCAGCAGTGAAGGGGGGACAGGCAGCTATGGCTACACCTTC.

This sequence joins TRBV7-6 and TRBJ2-5; perhaps D is TRBD1 or TRBD2 (5 bases each). CDR3 size: 13 residues. V was trimmed by 3 bases and J by 2 bases, leaving 7 bases between them. Germline-derived CDR1 and CDR2 are SGHVS and FNYEAQ. This CDR3 is CASSLGVQETQYF. CDR3 nucleotide sequence: TGTGCCAGCAGCTTGGGGGTGCAAGAGACCCAGTACTTC.

The V call is TRBV11-2, the J call TRBJ2-3; possibly TRBD1 for D (6 bases). The CDR3 runs to 15 residues. The V gene's germline CDR1 is SGHAT and CDR2 FQNNGV. V lost 0 bases and J 2 bases, leaving 9 bases between the germline ends. CDR3 bases: TGTGCCAGCAGCTTAGAGACAGGAGACACAGATACGCAGTATTTT. Encoded protein: CASSLETGDTDTQYF.

This clone was seen once. J is TRBJ1-4 and V is TRBV20-1; maybe TRBD1 (5 bases). The CDR3 sequence is 11 residues long. V was clipped by 7 bases and J by 11 bases, with 14 bases between them. Germline loops: CDR1 DFQATT, CDR2 SNEGSKA (reference sequence). In DNA form, the CDR3 reads TGCAGTGGGTTGGGGGTGAGGAAACTGTTTTTT. Amino acids: CSGLGVRKLFF.

This clone was seen just once. The V and J genes are TRBV28 and TRBJ1-5; D might be TRBD1 (6 bases). The germline CDR1 and CDR2 sequences are MDHEN and SYDVKM. V lost 6 bases and J 4 bases, leaving 19 bases between the germline ends. The CDR3 totals 16 residues. This CDR3 is CASSKPAGTPNQPQHF. DNA of the CDR3: TGTGCCAGCAGCAAGCCCGCCGGGACACCGAATCAGCCCCAGCATTTT.

The rearrangement links TRBV5-1 to TRBJ2-7; 9 bases agree with TRBD1. The CDR3 is 14 residues long. The germline gives CDR1 SGHRS, CDR2 YFSETQ. V shed 3 bases and J 4 bases; nucleotides not matched to a gene: 5. CDR3 sequence: CASSSGTGRYEQYF. CDR3 in DNA: TGCGCCAGCAGCTCCGGGACAGGGAGGTACGAGCAGTACTTC.

The gene calls are TRBV7-2 and TRBJ1-2; D unresolved. Trimming removed 5 bases from V and 7 bases from J, with 14 bases in between. The CDR3 extends over 13 amino acids. Germline V gene data show CDR1 as SGHTA and CDR2 as FQGNSA. CDR3 amino acids: CASSDNLSFGYTF. CDR3 coding DNA: TGTGCCAGCAGCGACAACCTATCGTTTGGCTACACCTTC. The complete variable domain, with remaining parts taken from reference TRBV7-2 and TRBJ1-2, reads GAGVSQSPSNKVTEKGKDVELRCDPISGHTALYWYRQSLGQGLEFLIYFQGNSAPDKSGLPSDRFSAERTGGSVSTLTIQRTQQEDSAVYLCASSDNLSFGYTFGSGTRLTVV.

This clone was counted once. The chain uses TRBV3-1 (or the pseudogene TRBV3-2) and TRBJ1-2; TRBD1 matches 7 bases. Losses at the gene ends were 0 bases for V and 8 bases for J; bases not matched to a gene: 3. Germline CDR1 is LGHDT and CDR2 is YNNKEL (reference sequence). The CDR3 totals 13 residues. The CDR3 DNA follows: TGTGCCAGCAGCCAAGAAAAGGGGGCGGGCTACACCTTC. Translated: CASSQEKGAGYTF.

V and J are TRBV5-8 and TRBJ2-3; no clear D gene. The CDR3 consists of 16 residues. Per the germline V gene, CDR1 is SGHTS and CDR2 is YDEGEE. Trimming took off 0 bases at V and 2 bases at J, with 13 bases between the two ends. DNA for the CDR3: TGTGCCAGCAGCTTGGAGGGCCCGGCGGTCACAGATACGCAGTATTTT. It specifies CASSLEGPAVTDTQYF.

This chain uses TRBV11-2 with TRBJ1-1; a possible D gene is TRBD1 (5 bases). V was pared by 2 bases and J by 5 bases, with 12 bases between. CDR3 length equals 14 residues. Per the germline V gene, CDR1 is SGHAT and CDR2 is FQNNGV. The CDR3 here is CASSLRGAWTEAFF. The CDR3 bases are TGTGCCAGCAGCTTAAGGGGCGCGTGGACTGAAGCTTTCTTT.

The DNA for the CDR3 is TGTGCCAGCAGCCGGGACCTTAGCAATCAGCCCCAGCATTTT. Encoded protein: CASSRDLSNQPQHF. The chain links TRBV28 to TRBJ1-5, with D possibly TRBD1 on 5 matching bases. CDR1 and CDR2 from the germline V gene are MDHEN and SYDVKM. With 6 bases removed from V and 0 bases from J, the gap between germline ends came to 9 bases. The CDR3 is made up of 14 amino acids.

The genes are TRBV19 and TRBJ1-2; no clear D. Germline loops: CDR1 LNHDA, CDR2 SQIVND (reference sequence). Between the trimmed V and J ends, which lost 1 base and 8 bases, there was a span of 11 bases. The CDR3 extends over 13 amino acids. The CDR3 region is CASSIVAGRGYTF. CDR3 DNA sequence: TGTGCCAGTAGTATAGTCGCGGGCCGAGGCTACACCTTC.

CDR3: CASRSPLDTEAFF. The DNA of the CDR3 is TGTGCCAGCAGAAGCCCCCTTGACACTGAAGCTTTCTTT. V usage is TRBV18 and J usage is TRBJ1-1; no clear D. Looked up from germline, CDR1 is KGHSH and CDR2 is LQKENI. Trimming removed 8 bases from V and 3 bases from J, with 13 bases in between. This CDR3 region has 13 residues. The variable domain in full, completed from reference TRBV18 and TRBJ1-1, reads NAGVMQNPRHLVRRRGQEARLRCSPMKGHSHVYWYRQLPEEGLKFMVYLQKENIIDESGMPKERFSAEFPKEGPSILRIQQVVRGDSAAYFCASRSPLDTEAFFGQGTRLTVV.

This sequence joins TRBV7-8 and TRBJ1-5; D is perhaps TRBD1 (6 bases). Germline-derived CDR1 and CDR2 are SGHVS and FQNEAQ. Trimming stripped 2 bases from V and 9 bases from J, with 14 bases between. The CDR3 has 14 amino acids. DNA of the CDR3: TGTGCCAGCAGCTTACAGAGGGGGGATGGGCCCCAGCATTTT. It encodes CASSLQRGDGPQHF.

The CDR3 nucleotides are TGTGCCAGCCACACCGAAGGGATGTACTATGGCTACACCTTC. This sequence encodes CASHTEGMYYGYTF. V is TRBV5-6 and J is TRBJ1-2; no firm D call. Germline V gene sequence: CDR1 SGHDT, CDR2 YYEEEE. Trimming took off 7 bases at V and 3 bases at J, with 16 bases between the two ends. This CDR3 is 14 amino acids long.

The chain's CDR3 is CASSRRVRGGGGYTF. CDR3 sequence (DNA): TGTGCCAGCAGCAGACGGGTCCGCGGCGGTGGTGGCTACACCTTC. V usage is TRBV7-2 and J usage is TRBJ1-2; D call uncertain. Germline V CDR1 and CDR2: SGHTA, FQGNSA. This CDR3 has 15 residues. V shed 5 bases and J shed 7 bases, with 20 bases lying between them. Filled out from reference TRBV7-2 and TRBJ1-2, the complete variable domain reads GAGVSQSPSNKVTEKGKDVELRCDPISGHTALYWYRQSLGQGLEFLIYFQGNSAPDKSGLPSDRFSAERTGGSVSTLTIQRTQQEDSAVYLCASSRRVRGGGGYTFGSGTRLTVV.

The rearrangement links TRBV20-1 to TRBJ1-5; TRBD1 matches 9 bases. Germline loops: CDR1 DFQATT, CDR2 SNEGSKA (reference sequence). This CDR3 is 15 amino acids long. V lost 3 bases to trimming and J lost 4 bases; unmatched junction nucleotides: 7. This chain's CDR3 is CSASRNRGPNQPQHF. CDR3 nucleotides: TGCAGTGCTAGTAGAAACAGGGGGCCAAATCAGCCCCAGCATTTT.

This clone was seen once. The genes are TRBV7-2 and TRBJ1-1; D uncertain. This CDR3 spans 13 amino acids. CDR1 is SGHTA, CDR2 FQGNSA, per germline. V was pared by 3 bases and J by 1 base, with 6 bases between. Written as DNA, the CDR3 is TGTGCCAGCAGCTTTCAGCAGAACACTGAAGCTTTCTTT. Protein product: CASSFQQNTEAFF.

For the CDR3, the DNA is TGTGCCAGCTCACCGCCGCTAGCAGGGGGGGACTATGGCTACACCTTC. This codes for CASSPPLAGGDYGYTF. The chain combines TRBV18 with TRBJ1-2; 7 nucleotides agree with TRBD1. V was pared by 3 bases and J by 3 bases, with 10 bases of the junction left unmatched. Germline V lookup: CDR1 KGHSH, CDR2 LQKENI. This CDR3 is built from 16 residues.

The chain carries TRBV9 and TRBJ2-3, with TRBD2 identical over 8 bases. The CDR3 is 16 residues long. V dropped 0 bases and J dropped 1; count of bases not matched to a gene: 4. CDR1 SGDLS and CDR2 YYNGEE come from the germline V gene. The CDR3 sequence: CASSVEISGGTDTQYF. CDR3 sequence (DNA): TGTGCCAGCAGCGTAGAGATTAGCGGGGGCACAGATACGCAGTATTTT.